This T cell receptor (beta chain) emerged from a study of T-cell memory formation after mild COVID-19. Across the study: There were largely donor-specific TCR clusters.

This CDR3 contains 12 residues. Germline values: CDR1 GTSNPN, CDR2 SVGIG (reference sequence). This clonotype was seen repeatedly, ten times or more. Antigen: not known. MiXCR was run by TCRdb on the 5' RACE reads, yielding one entry per CDR3 protein. The profile shows about 40,000 distinct CDR3 sequences, about 6.1% of them singletons. Study-wide results and caveats: Contracting CD4+ clones lay largely in CM and EM, with CD8+ ones residing in EMRA. Clones that contracted from day 15 to 85 were balanced CD4/CD8, while later expanders leaned CD4+. Cross-reactive memory seemingly joined, as some responding clones were found in pre-infection memory.

This clonotype originated in an adult who had mild COVID-19 (a few samples of this study predate the infection). Cell type and time point are not known. The chain combines TRBV30 with TRBJ2-7; TRBD2 agrees at 7 bases. The source material was PBMCs or a T cell subset sorted from them (not recorded which). The CDR3: CAVGGISYEQYF. CDR3 sequence (DNA): TGTGCTGTGGGGGGGATCTCCTACGAGCAGTACTTC.